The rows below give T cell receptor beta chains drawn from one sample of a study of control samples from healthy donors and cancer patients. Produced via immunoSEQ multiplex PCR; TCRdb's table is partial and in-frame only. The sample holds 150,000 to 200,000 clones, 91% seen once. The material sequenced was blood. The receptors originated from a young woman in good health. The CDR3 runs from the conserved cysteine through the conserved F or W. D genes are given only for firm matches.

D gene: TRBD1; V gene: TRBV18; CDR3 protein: CASSPEAGGNNSPLHF
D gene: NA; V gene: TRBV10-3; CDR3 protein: CAISESREGDNEQFF
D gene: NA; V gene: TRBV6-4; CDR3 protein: CASKVASSTDTQYF
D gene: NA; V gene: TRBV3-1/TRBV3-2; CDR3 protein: CASSHGRGIEKLFF
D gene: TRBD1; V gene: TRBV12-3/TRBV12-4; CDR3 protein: CASTLDRAAGYTF
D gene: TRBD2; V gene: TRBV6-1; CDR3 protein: CASSEILAGSYEQYF
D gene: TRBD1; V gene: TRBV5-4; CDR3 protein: CASGGDRVNSPLHF
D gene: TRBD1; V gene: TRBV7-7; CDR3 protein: CASSRDRGETQYF
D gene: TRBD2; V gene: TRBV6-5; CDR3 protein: CASSYSGGAPDTQYF
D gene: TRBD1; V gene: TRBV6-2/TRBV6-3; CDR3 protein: CASSYGTGDPYEQYF
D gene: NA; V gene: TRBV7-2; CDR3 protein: CASSYPPTDTQYF
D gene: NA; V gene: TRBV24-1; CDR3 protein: CATSDLRGASNQPQHF
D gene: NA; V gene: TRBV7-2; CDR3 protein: CASSLGGSYYGYTF
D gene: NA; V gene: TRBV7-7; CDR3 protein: CASSLQVDQPQHF
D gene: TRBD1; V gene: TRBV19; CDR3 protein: CASSIRTGGRYGYTF
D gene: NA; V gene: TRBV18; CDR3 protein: CASSPPSGGAYEQYF
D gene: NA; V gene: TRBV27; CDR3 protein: CASSLKLTDTQYF
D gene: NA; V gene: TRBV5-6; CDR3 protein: CASSEDRDDEKLFF
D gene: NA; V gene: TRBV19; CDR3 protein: CASSTGQPTGELFF
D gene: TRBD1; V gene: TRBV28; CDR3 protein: CASSPGTANTEAFF
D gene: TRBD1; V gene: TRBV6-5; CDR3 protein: CASSYSAGGGNSPLHF
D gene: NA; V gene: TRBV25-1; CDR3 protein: CASSEFAGRDEAFF
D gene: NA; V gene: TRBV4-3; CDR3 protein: CASSQESWGEQYF
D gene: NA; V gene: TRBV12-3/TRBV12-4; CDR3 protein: CASSLQETYEQYF
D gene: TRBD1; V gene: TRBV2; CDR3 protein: CASRKDRVRANYGYTF
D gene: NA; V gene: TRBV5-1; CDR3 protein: CASIGTNTEAFF
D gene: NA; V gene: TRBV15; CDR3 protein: CATSRFWGANTDTQYF
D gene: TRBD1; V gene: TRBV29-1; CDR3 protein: CSVGQNYGYTF
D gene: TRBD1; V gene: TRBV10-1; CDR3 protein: CATPPHRGEQYF
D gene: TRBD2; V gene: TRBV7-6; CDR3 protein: CASSLLAGGFNEQFF
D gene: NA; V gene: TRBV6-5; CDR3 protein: CASSYSGMGNTIYF
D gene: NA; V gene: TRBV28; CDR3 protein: CASRGTGLPAMNTEAFF
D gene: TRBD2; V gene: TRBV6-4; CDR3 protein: CASSGTSGASEQFF
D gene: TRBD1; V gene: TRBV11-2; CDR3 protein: CASRWTGRTGELFF
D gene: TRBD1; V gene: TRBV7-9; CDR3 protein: CASSFGTGGLSGNTIYF
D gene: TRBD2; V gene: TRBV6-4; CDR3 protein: CASSFLAGRSEQFF
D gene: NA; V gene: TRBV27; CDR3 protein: CASSGGGNSPLHF
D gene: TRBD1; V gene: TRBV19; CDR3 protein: CASSIEDRVGQPQHF
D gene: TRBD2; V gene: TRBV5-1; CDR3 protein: CASSLVGTSGQTQYF
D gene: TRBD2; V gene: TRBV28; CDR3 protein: CASVAGGPNEQFF
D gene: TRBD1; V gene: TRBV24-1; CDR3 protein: CATSDPGTGGGNEQFF
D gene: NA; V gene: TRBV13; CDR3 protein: CASSNLHPQGEQYF
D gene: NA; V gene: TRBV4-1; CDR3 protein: CASSQGTPYEQYF
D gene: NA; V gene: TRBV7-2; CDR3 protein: CASSLGRQNQPQHF
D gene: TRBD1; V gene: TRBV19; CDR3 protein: CASSIGTGARNQPQHF
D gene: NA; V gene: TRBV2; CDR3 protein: CASSGLTDTQYF
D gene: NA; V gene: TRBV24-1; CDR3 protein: CATSDIRGEQYF
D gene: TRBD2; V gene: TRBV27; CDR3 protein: CASSPGPSGSSYNEQFF
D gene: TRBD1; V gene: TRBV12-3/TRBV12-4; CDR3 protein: CASSPRTGAGYTF
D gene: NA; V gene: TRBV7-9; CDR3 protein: CASSLGGNTIYF
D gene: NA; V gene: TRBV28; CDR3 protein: CASSSTGEGETQYF
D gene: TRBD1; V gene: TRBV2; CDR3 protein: CASRGTGSSQPQHF
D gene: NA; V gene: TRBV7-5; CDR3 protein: CARSFGLAGGSTDTQYF
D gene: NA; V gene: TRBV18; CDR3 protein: CASSAGSNEKLFF
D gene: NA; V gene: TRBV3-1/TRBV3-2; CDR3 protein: CASRRPGPANTGELFF
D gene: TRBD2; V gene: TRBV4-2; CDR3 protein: CASSQGLAGGFEQFF
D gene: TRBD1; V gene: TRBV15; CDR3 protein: CATSRGTGGTEAFF
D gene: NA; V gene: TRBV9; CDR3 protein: CASSSRTAYGYTF
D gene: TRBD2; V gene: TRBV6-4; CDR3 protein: CASSDGLAGNNEQFF